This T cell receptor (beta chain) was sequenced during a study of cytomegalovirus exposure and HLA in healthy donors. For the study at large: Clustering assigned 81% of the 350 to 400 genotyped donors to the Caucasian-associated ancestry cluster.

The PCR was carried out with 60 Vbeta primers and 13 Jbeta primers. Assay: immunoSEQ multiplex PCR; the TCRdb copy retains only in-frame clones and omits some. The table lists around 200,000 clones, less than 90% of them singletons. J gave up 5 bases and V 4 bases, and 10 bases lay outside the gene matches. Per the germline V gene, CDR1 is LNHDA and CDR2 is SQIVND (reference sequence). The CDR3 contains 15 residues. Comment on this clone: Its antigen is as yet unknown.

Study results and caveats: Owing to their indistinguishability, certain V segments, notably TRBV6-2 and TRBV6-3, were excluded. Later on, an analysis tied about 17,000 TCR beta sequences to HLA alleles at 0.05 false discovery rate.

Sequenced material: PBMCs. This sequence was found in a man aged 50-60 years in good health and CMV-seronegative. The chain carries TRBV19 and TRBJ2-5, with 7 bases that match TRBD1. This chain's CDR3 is CASSTLGTAKETQYF. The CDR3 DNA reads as TGTGCCAGTAGTACCCTGGGGACAGCTAAGGAGACCCAGTACTTC. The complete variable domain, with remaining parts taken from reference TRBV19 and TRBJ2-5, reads DGGITQSPKYLFRKEGQNVTLSCEQNLNHDAMYWYRQDPGQGLRLIYYSQIVNDFQKGDIAEGYSVSREKKESFPLTVTSAQKNPTAFYLCASSTLGTAKETQYFGPGTRLLVL.